This T cell receptor (beta chain) was documented in a study of immune cell composition in non-small cell lung cancer. Turning to the study itself: Most cases were lung adenocarcinoma or squamous cell carcinoma.

A word on this clone: Its matching antigen is unknown.

Germline-derived CDR1 and CDR2 are SGHTA and FQGNSA. There are 16 residues in the CDR3. V shed 6 bases, J shed 3 bases, and the junction held 11 bases outside the gene matches. DNA was extracted from unsorted cell suspensions stored frozen. General study results and limits: Tumour TCR-beta clonality was not significantly tied to smoking pack-years.

Here immunoSEQ multiplex PCR was the method, and the copy in TCRdb shows in-frame clones only, minus some. The profile shows a few thousand clones, 70% to 80% of them singletons. Sequenced input: lung tumor tissue. The source is a human donor with non-small cell lung cancer. V usage is TRBV7-2 and J usage is TRBJ1-1; 9 nucleotides line up with TRBD1. The CDR3 spells CASRPGTGMGDTEAFF. The CDR3 DNA follows: TGTGCCAGCAGGCCCGGGACAGGGATGGGAGACACTGAAGCTTTCTTT.